This T cell receptor (beta chain) was obtained from a study of identical twins. The CDR3 is 16 amino acids. With V trimmed by 3 bases and J by 0 bases, 5 bases remained unmatched. CDR1 and CDR2 (germline): DFQATT, SNEGSKA (reference sequence). A universal primer site was incorporated via template switching, and the cDNA contained unique molecular identifiers. TCRdb re-analysed the 5' RACE reads in MiXCR, keeping a single row per CDR3 protein. The sample gives 1.5 million to 2 million distinct CDR3 sequences, less than 40% of which show up once; about 0.25% is in the top ten. Study-wide findings and caveats: Zero-insertion analyses could be partly confounded by invariant MAIT and iNKT cells.

For this clonotype: The antigen remains unidentified.

The chain employs TRBV20-1 and TRBJ1-6; 7 bases are shared with TRBD1. This TCR was sampled from a newborn girl in good health. Sequencing was performed on cord blood. As DNA, the CDR3 is TGCAGTGCTAGTGATTGGGACAGCTCCTATAATTCACCCCTCCACTTT. Translation: CSASDWDSSYNSPLHF.